Each of the 21 T cell receptor beta chains below was sequenced from the same sample in a study of early T cells in non-severe SARS-CoV-2 infection (dated by TCRdb to the early 2020s). Library preparation employed 5' RACE. The sequencer was a NextSeq 500. TCRdb reworked the public reads: Q25 trimming with fastp, MiXCR clone assembly, productive beta chains retained. Entries are consolidated by CDR3 protein sequence, retaining the most common genes and DNA. Within this sample are 45,000 to 65,000 distinct CDR3 sequences, with 9% to 15% of them counted one time only. The ten largest clones add up to approximately 2.5% of the sample. The source was whole blood, collected at baseline. The receptors were sampled from an adult who was a healthcare worker with PCR-confirmed SARS-CoV-2 infection or an uninfected control (not recorded which).

V gene TRBV28 combines with J gene TRBJ1-3; 7 bases are shared with TRBD1. Germline trimming cut 7 bases from V and 2 bases from J; bases unmatched to any gene: 2. There are 13 residues in the CDR3. CDR1 and CDR2 (germline): MDHEN, SYDVKM. DNA for the CDR3: TGTGCCAGCATGAGGGGGCCTGGAAACACCATATATTTT. This gives the protein CASMRGPGNTIYF.

Points on this clonotype: One end of the junction fails to match germline, which may point to a read error. J is TRBJ2-1 and V is TRBV5-6; D could derive from TRBD1 or TRBD2 (5 bases each). CDR1 is SGHDT, CDR2 YYEEEE, per germline. CDR3 size: 15 residues. The CDR3 here is CPSSLPALLGDVQFF. The CDR3 DNA reads as TGTCCCAGCAGCTTGCCGGCATTACTAGGGGATGTGCAGTTCTTC. The full variable domain, with the rest looked up from reference TRBV5-6 and TRBJ2-1, is DAGVTQSPTHLIKTRGQQVTLRCSPKSGHDTVSWYQQALGQGPQFIFQYYEEEERQRGNFPDRFSGHQFPNYSSELNVNALLLGDSALYLCPSSLPALLGDVQFFGPGTRLTVL.

This clonotype was seen at least ten times. The V gene is TRBV7-2, the J gene TRBJ1-5; 8 bases match TRBD1. Trimming at V came to 5 bases and at J to 6 bases, leaving 9 bases not matched to a gene. CDR3 length: 15 residues. The germline V gene encodes CDR1 SGHTA and CDR2 FQGNSA. CDR3: CASSLVQGAGQPQHF. DNA of the CDR3: TGTGCCAGCAGCCTCGTGCAGGGGGCCGGTCAGCCCCAGCATTTT. The full variable domain, in which reference TRBV7-2 and TRBJ1-5 provide the parts outside the CDR3, is GAGVSQSPSNKVTEKGKDVELRCDPISGHTALYWYRQSLGQGLEFLIYFQGNSAPDKSGLPSDRFSAERTGGSVSTLTIQRTQQEDSAVYLCASSLVQGAGQPQHFGDGTRLSIL.

The V call is TRBV9, the J call TRBJ2-1; D perhaps matches TRBD2 (6 bases). Germline V gene lookup returns CDR1 SGDLS and CDR2 YYNGEE. V lost 3 bases and J lost 8, with 24 bases in between. The CDR3 totals 17 residues. CDR3 in amino acids: CASSERPPGVGGHEQFF. The CDR3 DNA sequence: TGTGCCAGCAGCGAGAGGCCCCCAGGAGTGGGGGGACATGAGCAGTTCTTC.

This clonotype appeared many times. The chain couples TRBV7-8 to TRBJ1-3; no reliable D call. CDR3 length equals 14 residues. Deletions cut 3 bases from V and 2 bases from J, with 8 bases between. Germline V gives CDR1 SGHVS, CDR2 FQNEAQ. CDR3 in amino acids: CASSFPTTGNTIYF. The CDR3 DNA reads TGTGCCAGCAGCTTTCCCACAACTGGAAACACCATATATTTT.

The genes are TRBV24-1 and TRBJ2-2; 7 positions match TRBD2. This CDR3 region has 15 residues. V was pared by 7 bases and J by 8 bases, with 12 bases of the junction left unmatched. Looked up from germline, CDR1 is KGHDR and CDR2 is SFDVKD. DNA of the CDR3: TGTGCCACCAGCACAGCGGGACTCCCAGAGGGGGAGCTGTTTTTT. Translated, it gives CATSTAGLPEGELFF.

V usage is TRBV12-3 or TRBV12-4 and J usage is TRBJ1-1; D is undetermined. This CDR3 contains 13 residues. V dropped 5 bases and J dropped 1 base, with 8 bases sitting between them. Here the CDR3 DNA reads TGTGCCAGCAGTAACACGGGGAACACTGAAGCTTTCTTT. Its protein is CASSNTGNTEAFF.

This clonotype has at least ten counts. The rearrangement uses TRBV19 and TRBJ2-7; 8 nucleotides align to TRBD2. The CDR3 length is 14 residues. With 3 bases clipped from V and 2 bases from J, the junction kept 3 bases outside the gene matches. CDR1 and CDR2 from the germline V gene are LNHDA and SQIVND (reference sequence). The CDR3: CASSMGSGAYEQYF. CDR3 in DNA: TGTGCCAGTAGTATGGGTAGCGGGGCCTACGAGCAGTACTTC.

The sample holds many counts of this clonotype. The genes are TRBV6-2 or TRBV6-3 and TRBJ2-2, with a possible D match to TRBD2 (6 bases). V lost 5 bases to trimming and J lost 0 bases, with 13 bases between them. The CDR3 is 16 amino acids. Germline V gene sequence: CDR1 MNHEY, CDR2 SVGEGT. CDR3 loop: CASSRGGTTNTGELFF. The CDR3 DNA reads as TGTGCCAGCAGTAGAGGAGGGACCACGAACACCGGGGAGCTGTTTTTT.

This rearrangement joins TRBV5-5 to TRBJ2-5; 13 nucleotides agree with TRBD2. The length of the CDR3 is 17 residues. Trimming removed 3 bases from V and 6 bases from J; junction bases left unmatched: 11. In germline, CDR1 is SGHKS, CDR2 YYEKEE (reference sequence). The chain's CDR3 is CASSSTKLAGGPKTQYF. The CDR3 DNA sequence: TGTGCCAGCAGCTCAACCAAACTAGCGGGAGGGCCAAAGACCCAGTACTTC.

The J gene is TRBJ1-2, the V gene TRBV19; possibly TRBD1 for D (5 bases). The V end was cut by 5 bases, the J end by 3 bases, with 22 bases between. CDR1 and CDR2 (germline): LNHDA, SQIVND (reference sequence). This CDR3 is 17 amino acids long. The chain's CDR3 is CASSFWGRRQGHYGYTF. CDR3 nucleotide sequence: TGTGCCAGTAGTTTTTGGGGCAGGCGGCAGGGTCACTATGGCTACACCTTC.

This clonotype was observed a few times. The V call is TRBV2, the J call TRBJ1-3; D call uncertain. The CDR3 sequence is 12 residues long. V dropped 7 bases and J dropped 8 bases, with 12 bases sitting between them. CDR1 is SNHLY and CDR2 is FYNNEI in the germline V gene. This CDR3 reads CASTEIGDTIYF. The DNA for the CDR3 is TGTGCCAGCACTGAGATCGGGGACACCATATATTTT.

This clonotype was found a few times. The chain combines TRBV24-1 with TRBJ2-3, with D unresolved. This CDR3 has 13 amino acids. The V end lost 3 bases, the J end lost 2 bases, and 5 bases lay between the germline ends. Germline V lookup: CDR1 KGHDR, CDR2 SFDVKD. The CDR3 region has the DNA TGTGCCACCAGTGATGATCACACAGATACGCAGTATTTT. Protein sequence: CATSDDHTDTQYF.

The gene calls are TRBV12-3 or TRBV12-4 and TRBJ1-1; the D is unclear. Trimming left V 6 bases short and J 0 bases short, with 17 bases between. The CDR3 loop spans 16 amino acids. CDR3 nucleotide sequence: TGTGCCAGCAGACCGGGCCCCCGGGGATTGAACACTGAAGCTTTCTTT. It encodes CASRPGPRGLNTEAFF.

The gene calls are TRBV5-1 and TRBJ2-1, with 7 bases fitting TRBD1. V was clipped by 4 bases and J by 5 bases; unmatched bases: 6. There are 14 residues in the CDR3. Germline values: CDR1 SGHRS, CDR2 YFSETQ. CDR3 region: CASSRGQEDNEQFF. CDR3 DNA sequence: TGCGCCAGCAGCCGCGGACAGGAGGACAATGAGCAGTTCTTC.

In this sample, this clonotype is medium-sized. The chain has TRBV7-8 and TRBJ2-1; unclear D gene. V lost 5 bases and J lost 2, with 13 bases in between. This CDR3 has 15 residues. CDR1 SGHVS and CDR2 FQNEAQ come from the germline V gene. CDR3 sequence reads: CASSPKLGPYNEQFF. CDR3 sequence (DNA): TGTGCCAGCAGCCCTAAGTTAGGGCCCTACAATGAGCAGTTCTTC.

The chain is built from TRBV11-3 and TRBJ1-3; no definite D call. The V gene's germline CDR1 is SGHNT and CDR2 YENEEA. Trimming took off 5 bases at V and 0 bases at J, with 5 bases between the two ends. This CDR3 is 13 amino acids long. CDR3 bases: TGTGCCAGCAGCGCGACCTCTGGAAACACCATATATTTT. Translation: CASSATSGNTIYF. The whole variable domain, filled in from reference TRBV11-3 and TRBJ1-3, reads EAGVVQSPRYKIIEKKQPVAFWCNPISGHNTLYWYLQNLGQGPELLIRYENEEAVDDSQLPKDRFSAERLKGVDSTLKIQPAELGDSAVYLCASSATSGNTIYFGEGSWLTVV.

The V call is TRBV7-9, the J call TRBJ2-5, with D maybe TRBD1 (6 bases). The V end lost 1 base, the J end lost 6 bases, and 15 bases lay between the germline ends. The CDR3 contains 15 residues. Germline CDR1 and CDR2: SEHNR and FQNEAQ (reference sequence). CDR3 residues: CASSLVSGGEKTQYF. CDR3 coding DNA: TGTGCCAGCAGCTTAGTATCTGGGGGCGAGAAGACCCAGTACTTC.

This clonotype was detected many times. The chain has TRBV29-1 and TRBJ2-2; D unresolved. This CDR3 contains 14 residues. Trimming shortened V by 4 bases and J by 4 bases, and 13 bases separated the two germline ends. The V gene's germline CDR1 is SQVTM and CDR2 ANQGSEA. In DNA form, the CDR3 reads TGCAGCGTTGTTGTCAGAAGAGGCACCGGGGAGCTGTTTTTT. Protein sequence: CSVVVRRGTGELFF.

This clonotype showed up many times. The CDR3 protein is CASSPSLGAGSSPLHF. The CDR3, as DNA: TGTGCCAGCAGCCCTTCGCTCGGAGCAGGGAGTTCACCCCTCCACTTT. This chain links TRBV25-1 with TRBJ1-6; possible D gene TRBD1, 5 bases. This CDR3 is 16 amino acids long. V was pared by 6 bases and J by 9 bases, with 21 bases between. The germline gives CDR1 MGHDK, CDR2 SYGVNS.

Notes on this clonotype: The junction departs from germline at one end; a sequencing error may be responsible. The chain uses TRBV12-3 or TRBV12-4 and TRBJ2-1; no reliable D call. The CDR3 sequence is 11 residues long. The CDR3 DNA reads as TGTGCCAGCAGCAATAGCCCTCAGCAAGTCTTC. This translates into CASSNSPQQVF.